The sample holds one count of the clone carrying this TCR beta chain. Authors' methods: Researchers report that nucleated cell counts were estimated from reference gene primer amplification. Profiled with immunoSEQ multiplex PCR; TCRdb holds only in-frame clones, not every one. V and J calls and clone size are given by that table; D and trimming were obtained from the DNA. The data contain about 68,000 clones, 86% of them seen just once; the ten biggest clones take up roughly 8%. Germline V CDR1 and CDR2: MGHDK, SYGVNS. The CDR3 runs 14 residues. V was pared by 8 bases and J by 8 bases, with 20 bases between. This specimen comes from a study of blood T cell repertoires in COVID-19. Whole-study context: The United States, Italy and Spain were the sources of the acute and convalescent COVID-19 samples. From T cells, B-cell-depleted T cells, or PBMCs came the material, which was cDNA or gDNA.

This receptor was obtained from a man under 40 with acute or convalescent COVID-19. The genes are TRBV25-1 and TRBJ2-3; perhaps TRBD2 as D (5 bases). Material for sequencing was peripheral blood. The CDR3 DNA follows: TGTGCCAGCGGAGGACTCTCTGGGATAAGTACGCAGTATTTT. This sequence encodes CASGGLSGISTQYF.